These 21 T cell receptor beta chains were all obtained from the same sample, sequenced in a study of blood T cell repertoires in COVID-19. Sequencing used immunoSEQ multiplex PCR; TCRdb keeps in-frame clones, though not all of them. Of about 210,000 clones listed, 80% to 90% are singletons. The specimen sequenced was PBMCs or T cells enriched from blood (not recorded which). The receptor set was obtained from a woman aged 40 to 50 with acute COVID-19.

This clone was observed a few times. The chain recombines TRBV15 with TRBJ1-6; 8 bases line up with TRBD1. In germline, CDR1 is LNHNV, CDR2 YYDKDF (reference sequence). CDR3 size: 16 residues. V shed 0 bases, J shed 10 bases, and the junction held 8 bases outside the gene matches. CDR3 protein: CATSRDRTGPGSPLHF. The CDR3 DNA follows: TGTGCCACCAGCAGAGATCGGACAGGGCCGGGATCACCCCTCCACTTT.

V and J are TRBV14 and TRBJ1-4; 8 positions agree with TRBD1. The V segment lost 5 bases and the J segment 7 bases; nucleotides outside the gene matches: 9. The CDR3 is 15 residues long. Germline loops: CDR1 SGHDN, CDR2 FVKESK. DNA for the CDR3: TGTGCCAGCAGCTTAATTGGACAGGGAGGTGAAAAACTGTTTTTT. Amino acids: CASSLIGQGGEKLFF.

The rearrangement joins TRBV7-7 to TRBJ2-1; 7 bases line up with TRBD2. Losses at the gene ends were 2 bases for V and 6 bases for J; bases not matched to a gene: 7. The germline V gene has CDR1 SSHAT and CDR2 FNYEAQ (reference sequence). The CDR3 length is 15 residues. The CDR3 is CASSLIAGPLNEQFF. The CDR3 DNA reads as TGTGCCAGCAGCTTAATAGCGGGCCCCCTCAATGAGCAGTTCTTC.

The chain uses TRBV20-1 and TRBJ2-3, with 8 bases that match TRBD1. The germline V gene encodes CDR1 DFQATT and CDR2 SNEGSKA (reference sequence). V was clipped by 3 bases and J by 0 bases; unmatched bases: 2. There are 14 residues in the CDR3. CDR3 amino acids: CSASGTGSTDTQYF. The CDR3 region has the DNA TGCAGTGCTAGTGGGACAGGCAGCACAGATACGCAGTATTTT.

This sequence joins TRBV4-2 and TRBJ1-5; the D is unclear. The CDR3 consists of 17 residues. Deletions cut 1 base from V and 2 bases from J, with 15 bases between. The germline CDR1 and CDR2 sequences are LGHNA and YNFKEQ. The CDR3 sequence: CASSQAHPRVGNQPQHF. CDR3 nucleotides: TGTGCCAGCAGCCAAGCGCACCCGAGGGTTGGCAATCAGCCCCAGCATTTT.

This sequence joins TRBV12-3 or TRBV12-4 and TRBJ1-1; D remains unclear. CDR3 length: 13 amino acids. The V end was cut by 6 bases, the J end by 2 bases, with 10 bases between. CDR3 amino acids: CASSTTRNTEAFF. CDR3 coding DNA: TGTGCCAGCAGCACGACAAGAAACACTGAAGCTTTCTTT.

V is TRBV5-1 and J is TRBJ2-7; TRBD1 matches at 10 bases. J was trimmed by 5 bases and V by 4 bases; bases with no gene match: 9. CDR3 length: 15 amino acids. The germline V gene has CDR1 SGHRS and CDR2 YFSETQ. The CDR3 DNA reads TGCGCCAGCAGCCCGGGAGGGACAGGGGCCCACGAGCAGTACTTC. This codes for CASSPGGTGAHEQYF.

The CDR3 nucleotides are TGTGCCAGCTCACCTCGTAGCGGGATTAGCACAGATACGCAGTATTTT. Amino acids: CASSPRSGISTDTQYF. The rearrangement joins TRBV18 to TRBJ2-3; TRBD2 aligns across 8 bases. This CDR3 is built from 16 residues. Looked up from germline, CDR1 is KGHSH and CDR2 is LQKENI. V shed 3 bases and J 0 bases; nucleotides not matched to a gene: 5.

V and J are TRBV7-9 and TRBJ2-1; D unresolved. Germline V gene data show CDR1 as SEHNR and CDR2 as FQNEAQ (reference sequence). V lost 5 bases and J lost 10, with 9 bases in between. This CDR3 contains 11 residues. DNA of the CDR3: TGTGCCAGCAGCCAGGCATGGGAGCAGTTCTTC. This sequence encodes CASSQAWEQFF.

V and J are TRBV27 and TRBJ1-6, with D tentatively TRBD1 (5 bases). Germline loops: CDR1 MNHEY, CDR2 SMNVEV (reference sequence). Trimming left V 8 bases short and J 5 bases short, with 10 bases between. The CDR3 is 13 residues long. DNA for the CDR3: TGTGCCAGCTGGACACGGGATAATTCACCCCTCCACTTT. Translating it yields CASWTRDNSPLHF.

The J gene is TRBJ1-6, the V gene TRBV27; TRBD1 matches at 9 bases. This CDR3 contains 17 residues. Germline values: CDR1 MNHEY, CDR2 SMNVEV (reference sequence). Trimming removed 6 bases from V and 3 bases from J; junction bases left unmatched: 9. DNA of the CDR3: TGTGCCAGCAGGCCCCGGACAGGGGCTGTCTATAATTCACCCCTCCACTTT. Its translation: CASRPRTGAVYNSPLHF.

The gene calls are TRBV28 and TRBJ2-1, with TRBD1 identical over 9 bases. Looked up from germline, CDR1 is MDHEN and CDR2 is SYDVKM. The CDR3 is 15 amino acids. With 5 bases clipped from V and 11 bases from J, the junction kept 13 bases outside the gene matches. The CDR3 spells CASSHPGQGTLQQFF. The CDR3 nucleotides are TGTGCCAGCAGTCATCCGGGACAGGGTACACTCCAGCAGTTCTTC.

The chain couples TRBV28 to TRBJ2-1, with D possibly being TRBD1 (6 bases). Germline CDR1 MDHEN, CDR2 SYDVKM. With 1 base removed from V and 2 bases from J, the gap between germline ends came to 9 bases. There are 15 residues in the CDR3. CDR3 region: CASSLSGAPYNEQFF. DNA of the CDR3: TGTGCCAGCAGTTTATCAGGGGCGCCCTACAATGAGCAGTTCTTC.

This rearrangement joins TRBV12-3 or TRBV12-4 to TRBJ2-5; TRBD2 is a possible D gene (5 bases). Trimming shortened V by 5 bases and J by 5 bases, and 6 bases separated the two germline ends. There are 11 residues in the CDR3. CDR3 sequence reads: CASSTRETQYF. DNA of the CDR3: TGTGCCAGCAGTACTAGGGAGACCCAGTACTTC.

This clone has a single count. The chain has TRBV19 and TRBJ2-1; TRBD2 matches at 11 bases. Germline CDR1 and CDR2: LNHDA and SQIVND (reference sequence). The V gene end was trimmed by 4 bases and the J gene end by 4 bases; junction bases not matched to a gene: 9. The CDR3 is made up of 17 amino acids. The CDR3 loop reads CASSKLAGATAYNEQFF. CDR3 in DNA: TGTGCCAGTAGTAAACTAGCGGGAGCAACCGCGTACAATGAGCAGTTCTTC.

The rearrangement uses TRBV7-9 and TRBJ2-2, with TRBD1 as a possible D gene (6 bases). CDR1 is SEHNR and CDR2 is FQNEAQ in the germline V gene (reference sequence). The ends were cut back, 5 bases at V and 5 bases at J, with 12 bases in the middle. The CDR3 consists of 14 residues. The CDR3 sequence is CASSRGQFTGELFF. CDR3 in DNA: TGTGCCAGCAGCCGCGGACAGTTTACCGGGGAGCTGTTTTTT.

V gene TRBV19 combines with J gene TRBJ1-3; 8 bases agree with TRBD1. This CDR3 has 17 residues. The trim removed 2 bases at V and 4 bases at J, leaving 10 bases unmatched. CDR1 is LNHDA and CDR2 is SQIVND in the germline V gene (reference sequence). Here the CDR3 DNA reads TGTGCCAGTAGTATACGGTTAGGACAGGGTAGCGGAAACACCATATATTTT. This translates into CASSIRLGQGSGNTIYF.

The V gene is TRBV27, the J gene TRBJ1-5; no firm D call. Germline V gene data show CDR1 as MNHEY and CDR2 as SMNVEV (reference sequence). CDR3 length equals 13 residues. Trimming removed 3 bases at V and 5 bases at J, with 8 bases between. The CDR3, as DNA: TGTGCCAGCAGTTTTTCCGTGTATCAGCCCCAGCATTTT. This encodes CASSFSVYQPQHF.

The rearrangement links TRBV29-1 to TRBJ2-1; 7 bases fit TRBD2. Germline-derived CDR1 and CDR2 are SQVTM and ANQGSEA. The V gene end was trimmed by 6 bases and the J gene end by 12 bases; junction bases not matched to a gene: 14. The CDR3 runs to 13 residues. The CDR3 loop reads CSVELTSLSVQFF. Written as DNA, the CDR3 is TGCAGCGTCGAGTTGACTAGCCTAAGTGTGCAGTTCTTC.

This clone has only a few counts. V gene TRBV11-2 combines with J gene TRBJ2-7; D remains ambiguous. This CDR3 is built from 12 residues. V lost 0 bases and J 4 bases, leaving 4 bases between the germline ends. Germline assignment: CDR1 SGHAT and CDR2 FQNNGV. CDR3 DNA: TGTGCCAGCAGCTTAGATCAATACGAGCAGTACTTC. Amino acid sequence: CASSLDQYEQYF.

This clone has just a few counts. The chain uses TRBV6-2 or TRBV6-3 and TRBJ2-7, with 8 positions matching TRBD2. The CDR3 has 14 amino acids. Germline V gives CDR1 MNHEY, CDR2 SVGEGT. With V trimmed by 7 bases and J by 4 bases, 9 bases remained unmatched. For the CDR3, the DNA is TGTGCCAGCACCCCGGGTAGCGGGATATACGAGCAGTACTTC. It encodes CASTPGSGIYEQYF.